This is a list of T cell receptor beta chains from one sample in a study of T cell repertoires in cytomegalovirus infection. MiXCR, run by TCRdb on the reads, gives a single entry per CDR3 protein. The repertoire includes more than 650,000 distinct CDR3 sequences, 35% of them detected once, and 2.5% to 3.5% sits in the top ten. Sample: PBMCs. Receptors were obtained from a human donor in good health (CMV status not recorded). Some clones in this sample may be carry-over from other donors' samples. CDR3s include the opening cysteine and the closing phenylalanine or tryptophan. D genes are given only for firm matches. The size entry is marked missing in some rows and otherwise reads once, few, many or a size class.

size	D	V	J	DNA	CDR3
-	TRBD1	TRBV7-9	TRBJ1-6	TGTGCCAGCAGCCTGGACAGGGGGCCAATGTTTTCACCCCTCCACTTT	CASSLDRGPMFSPLHF
-	-	TRBV3-1	TRBJ1-2	TGTGCCAGCAGCCAAGGCCGGGGCTGGGGCTACACCTTC	CASSQGRGWGYTF
-	-	TRBV7-9	TRBJ2-7	TGTGCCAGCAGCTCCCTGGTTTACGAGCAGTACTTC	CASSSLVYEQYF
many	-	TRBV7-6	TRBJ1-1	TGTGCCAGCAGCTCAACCAGGGGGAACACTGAAGCTTTCTTT	CASSSTRGNTEAFF
many	-	TRBV19	TRBJ1-1	TGTGCCAGTAGCGCGACAGGCTCTGTTTCTGAAGCTTTCTTT	CASSATGSVSEAFF
few	-	TRBV28	TRBJ2-5	TGTGCCAGCAACCATCGAGGGGGGGGAGAGACCCAGTACTTC	CASNHRGGGETQYF
-	TRBD1	TRBV9	TRBJ1-2	TGTGCCAGCAGCGCTAGTGCACCGGGACAGGGCGGTGGCTACACCTTC	CASSASAPGQGGGYTF
-	-	TRBV7-6	TRBJ2-7	TGTGCCAGCAGCTTAAGTAGCGCCTACGAGCAGTACTTC	CASSLSSAYEQYF
many	-	TRBV7-3	TRBJ2-7	TGTGCCAGCAGCTTGAACCCCGGGACAAGGTACGAGCAGTACTTC	CASSLNPGTRYEQYF
-	TRBD1	TRBV7-9	TRBJ2-6	TGTGCCAGCAATACCCGGGACAGGGTCTCGAGCTCTGGGGCCAACGTCCTGACTTTC	CASNTRDRVSSSGANVLTF
few	TRBD1	TRBV28	TRBJ1-4	TGTGCCAGCAGTTTACCCGGGACAGGGCACGAAAAACTGTTTTTT	CASSLPGTGHEKLFF
-	TRBD1	TRBV28	TRBJ1-2	TGTGCCAGCAGTACTCTACCTACAGGGGCTGGCTACACCTTC	CASSTLPTGAGYTF
-	-	TRBV6-6	TRBJ1-1	TGTGCCCATAAAACAGGGACCACTGAAGCTTTCTTT	CAHKTGTTEAFF
few	-	TRBV7-6	TRBJ2-3	TGTGCCAGCAGCTTAGACGCGGGCGAGACAGGAGGCACAGATACGCAGTATTTT	CASSLDAGETGGTDTQYF
-	-	TRBV11-2	TRBJ2-2	TGTGCCAGCAGCTTAGGTATAGTGGGACCTCCGATTCAGAACACCGGGGAGCTGTTTTTT	CASSLGIVGPPIQNTGELFF
-	TRBD1	TRBV12-3/TRBV12-4	TRBJ1-2	TGTGCCAGCAGGCGGACAGGTTCTAACTATGGCTACACCTTC	CASRRTGSNYGYTF
many	TRBD1	TRBV28	TRBJ2-4	TGTGCCAGCAGTTTTGGTACGGACAGGGTTGACATTCAGTACTTC	CASSFGTDRVDIQYF
few	TRBD2	TRBV12-3/TRBV12-4	TRBJ2-3	TGTGCCAGCAGTCCACGGACTAGCGGGGGGCCAGATACGCAGTATTTT	CASSPRTSGGPDTQYF
few	TRBD2	TRBV28	TRBJ2-4	TGTGCCAGCAGCCCTAGCGGACTCCTAGCCAAAAACATTCAGTACTTC	CASSPSGLLAKNIQYF
-	-	TRBV15	TRBJ1-3	TGTGCCACCAGCATTGGGCGTAGCTCTGGAAACACCATATATTTT	CATSIGRSSGNTIYF
-	-	TRBV25-1	TRBJ1-2	TGTGCCAGTATCGGGGGGCAGAACTATGGCTACACCTTC	CASIGGQNYGYTF
-	-	TRBV6-4	TRBJ1-2	TGTGCCTTCGGCCGCAACTATGGCTACACCTTC	CAFGRNYGYTF
-	TRBD1	TRBV3-1	TRBJ2-7	TGTGCCAGCAGCCAGGGGTGGGACAGGAACAGCTACGAGCAGTACTTC	CASSQGWDRNSYEQYF
few	-	TRBV28	TRBJ2-6	TGTGCCAGCAGTCCCCCGGGGGTCTCTGGGGCCAACGTCCTGACTTTC	CASSPPGVSGANVLTF
few	-	TRBV7-8	TRBJ1-1	TGTGCCAGCAGCTTAACGCGCAGAATGAACACTGAAGCTTTCTTT	CASSLTRRMNTEAFF
many	TRBD2	TRBV10-3	TRBJ2-1	TGTGCCATCAGGAAGAGCGGGAGCTCCTACAATGAGCAGTTCTTC	CAIRKSGSSYNEQFF
-	-	TRBV20-1	TRBJ1-5	TGCAGTGCTAGAGATTTCGGCAGAAAAAATCAGCCCCAGCATTTT	CSARDFGRKNQPQHF
-	-	TRBV19	TRBJ1-2	TGTGCCAGTAGTATCTCGGGACAAAGCAAATATGGCTACACCTTC	CASSISGQSKYGYTF
-	-	TRBV6-4	TRBJ1-5	TGTGCCAGCAGTGAAGGGGATCGGGACACTAGCAGCAATCAGCCCCAGCATTTT	CASSEGDRDTSSNQPQHF
-	-	TRBV20-1	TRBJ2-3	TGCAGTGCTACCTCGGCGGAAGCCCCCAGCACAGATACGCAGTATTTT	CSATSAEAPSTDTQYF
few	-	TRBV12-3/TRBV12-4	TRBJ2-2	TGTGCCAGCAGCCCCGGGGCCTCTTGGACCGGGGAGCTGTTTTTT	CASSPGASWTGELFF
-	-	TRBV5-1	TRBJ2-1	TGCGCCAGCAGCTTGTTGGGGGGGCGCGAATACAATGAGCAGTTCTTC	CASSLLGGREYNEQFF
few	TRBD1	TRBV20-1	TRBJ1-4	TGCAGTGCTAGAGAAGGTAGTAGGACAGGACCAAATGAAAAACTGTTTTTT	CSAREGSRTGPNEKLFF
many	-	TRBV7-2	TRBJ2-1	TGTGCCAGCAGCTTAATGGACGGGGGTGGACTTTCTCACAATGAGCAGTTCTTC	CASSLMDGGGLSHNEQFF
few	-	TRBV20-1	TRBJ2-7	TGCAGTGCTGCCCGGGACGGCTCCTACGAGCAGTACTTC	CSAARDGSYEQYF
many	TRBD1	TRBV7-2	TRBJ2-3	TGTGCCAGCAGCCCTCGGACAGGGGTAGATACGCAGTATTTT	CASSPRTGVDTQYF
-	-	TRBV7-7	TRBJ2-2	TGTGCTAGCAGCCAGGAACCGGGACATGGGCCCTGGGACACCGGGGAGCTGTTTTTT	CASSQEPGHGPWDTGELFF
-	-	TRBV11-1	TRBJ2-5	TGTGCCAGCAGCACGCCCAATGGAGAGACCCAGTACTTC	CASSTPNGETQYF
-	-	TRBV7-2	TRBJ2-6	TGTGCCAGCAGCTCCCCAGGTAGGGGTGAAACTGGGGCCAACGTCCTGACTTTC	CASSSPGRGETGANVLTF
-	-	TRBV20-1	TRBJ2-5	TGCAGTGCCGCGGCCCCGACAGGCGTAGAGACCCAGTACTTC	CSAAAPTGVETQYF
-	TRBD1	TRBV7-2	TRBJ1-5	TGTGCCAGCAGCTTAGTGACAGGGCGCAGGGGTCAGCCCCAGCATTTT	CASSLVTGRRGQPQHF
-	-	TRBV7-9	TRBJ2-1	TGTGCCAGCAGCTTAGTCGCAGTGGAGCAGTTGTTC	CASSLVAVEQLF
few	TRBD2	TRBV12-3/TRBV12-4	TRBJ2-7	TGTGCCAGCAAAAAGGGCGGGAGGGAGGCCGAGCAGTACTTC	CASKKGGREAEQYF
many	-	TRBV27	TRBJ2-7	TGTGCCAGCAGTCCGCCCCCACGTGGGTTTGCCTACGAGCAGTACTTC	CASSPPPRGFAYEQYF
-	TRBD1	TRBV5-1	TRBJ1-2	TGCGCCAGCAGCTTGAGTACAGGGGGCTCCTATGGCTACACCTTC	CASSLSTGGSYGYTF
few	-	TRBV29-1	TRBJ2-5	TGCAGCGTCTTCATAAACAGCATCCAAGAGACCCAGTACTTC	CSVFINSIQETQYF
-	-	TRBV28	TRBJ1-1	TGTGCCAGCAGGGACCCAGCGAACACTGAAGCTTTCTTT	CASRDPANTEAFF
many	TRBD1	TRBV7-8	TRBJ2-6	TGTGCCAGCATCGACAGGGTAATCTCTGGGGCCAACGTCCTGACTTTC	CASIDRVISGANVLTF
few	-	TRBV19	TRBJ2-1	TGTGCCAGTAGTATTAGCCCGGGTGATGAGCAGTTCTTC	CASSISPGDEQFF
few	-	TRBV7-2	TRBJ2-7	TGTGCCAGCAGCTTAGATATGGTGGGCGAGCAGTACTTC	CASSLDMVGEQYF
few	-	TRBV19	TRBJ1-2	TGTGCCAGTTCAAGAGGATTCGGGGATGGCTACACCTTC	CASSRGFGDGYTF
-	-	TRBV19	TRBJ1-5	TGTGCCAGTAGTACAGACAGAAAAAATCAGCCCCAGCATTTT	CASSTDRKNQPQHF
-	TRBD1	TRBV7-2	TRBJ1-3	TGTGCCAGCAGCTTGGATCGGGACAGGGGGTGGGACACCATATATTTT	CASSLDRDRGWDTIYF
few	-	TRBV2	TRBJ1-3	TGTGCCAGCAGTGAATTGTTAGATGACTCTGGAAACACCATATATTTT	CASSELLDDSGNTIYF
-	TRBD1	TRBV20-1	TRBJ1-4	TGCAGTGCTTGGGACAGGGGAGGGTCTAATGAAAAACTGTTTTTT	CSAWDRGGSNEKLFF